This entry concerns a single T cell receptor (beta chain). The source of the sample is a study of blood T cell repertoires in COVID-19. Across the study: Both acute and convalescent COVID-19 samples were obtained from the United States, Italy and Spain. Nucleic acid was either cDNA or gDNA, and it came from T cells, B-cell-depleted T cells, or PBMCs.

Original processing notes: Cell counts per sample came from amplifying reference gene primers. Sequencing used immunoSEQ multiplex PCR; TCRdb keeps in-frame clones, though not all of them. V and J calls and clone size are those listed in that table; D and trimming were worked out from the DNA. This table holds 150,000 to 200,000 clones, 80% to 90% found once. Specimen: peripheral blood. This sequence was found in a woman of 80 years or more with acute or convalescent COVID-19.

CDR3 coding DNA: TGTGCCAGCACGCGACAGGGGGTGAACACTGAAGCTTTCTTT. Translated: CASTRQGVNTEAFF. This chain links TRBV25-1 with TRBJ1-1; 9 bases align to TRBD1. V lost 7 bases and J lost 0; bases outside the gene matches: 3. The germline gives CDR1 MGHDK, CDR2 SYGVNS. The CDR3 is 14 amino acids.